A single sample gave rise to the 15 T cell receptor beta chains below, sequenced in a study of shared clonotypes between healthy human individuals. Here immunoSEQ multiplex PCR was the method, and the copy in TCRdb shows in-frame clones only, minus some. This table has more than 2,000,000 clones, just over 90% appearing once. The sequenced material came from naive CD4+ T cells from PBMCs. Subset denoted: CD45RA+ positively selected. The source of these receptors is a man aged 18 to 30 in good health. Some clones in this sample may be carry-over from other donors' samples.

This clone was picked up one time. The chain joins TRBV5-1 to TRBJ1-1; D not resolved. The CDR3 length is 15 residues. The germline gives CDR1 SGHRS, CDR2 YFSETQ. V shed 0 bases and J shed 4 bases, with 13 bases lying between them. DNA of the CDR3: TGCGCCAGCAGCTTGGCTGCGACCTCTGGCACTGAAGCTTTCTTT. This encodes CASSLAATSGTEAFF.

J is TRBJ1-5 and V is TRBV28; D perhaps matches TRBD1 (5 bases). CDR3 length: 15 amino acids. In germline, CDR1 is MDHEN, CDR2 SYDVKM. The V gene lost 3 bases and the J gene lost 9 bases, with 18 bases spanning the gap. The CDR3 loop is CASSFRWGGSWPQHF. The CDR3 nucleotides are TGTGCCAGCAGTTTTCGGTGGGGCGGATCATGGCCCCAGCATTTT.

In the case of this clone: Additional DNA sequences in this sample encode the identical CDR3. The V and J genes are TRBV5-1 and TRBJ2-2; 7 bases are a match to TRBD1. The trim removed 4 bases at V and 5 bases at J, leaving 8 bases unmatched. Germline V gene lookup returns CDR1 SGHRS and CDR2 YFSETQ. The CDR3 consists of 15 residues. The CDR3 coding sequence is TGCGCCAGCAGCCCCGGGCAGGGGGTAACCGGGGAGCTGTTTTTT. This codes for CASSPGQGVTGELFF.

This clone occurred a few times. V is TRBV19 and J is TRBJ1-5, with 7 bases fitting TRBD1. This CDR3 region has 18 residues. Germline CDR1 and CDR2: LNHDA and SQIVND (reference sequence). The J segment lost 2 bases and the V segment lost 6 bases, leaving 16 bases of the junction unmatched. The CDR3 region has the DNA TGTGCCAGTAGCGATTCCGGGACAGCTGCGTGGGGCAATCAGCCCCAGCATTTT. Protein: CASSDSGTAAWGNQPQHF.

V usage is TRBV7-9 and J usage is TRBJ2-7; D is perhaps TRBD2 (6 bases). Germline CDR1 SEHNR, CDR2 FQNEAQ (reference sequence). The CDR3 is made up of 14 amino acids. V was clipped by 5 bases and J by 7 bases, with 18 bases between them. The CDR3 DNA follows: TGTGCCAGCAGCCGCCGGGACTCCCGAGGGGAGCAGTACTTC. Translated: CASSRRDSRGEQYF.

The CDR3 DNA follows: TGTGCCAGCAGCCCTCAGATGGGAATGGCCTACAATGAGCAGTTCTTC. This sequence encodes CASSPQMGMAYNEQFF. V and J are TRBV9 and TRBJ2-1; D not resolved. Germline CDR1 SGDLS, CDR2 YYNGEE. The germline V and J ends were trimmed by 4 bases and 2 bases, with 16 bases remaining between them. CDR3 length: 16 amino acids.

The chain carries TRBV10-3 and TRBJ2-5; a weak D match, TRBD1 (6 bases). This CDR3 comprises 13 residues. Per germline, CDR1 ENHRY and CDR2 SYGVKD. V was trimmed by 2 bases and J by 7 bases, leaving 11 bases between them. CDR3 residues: CAISEDRTGTQYF. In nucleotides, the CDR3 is TGTGCCATCAGTGAGGACAGGACGGGGACCCAGTACTTC.

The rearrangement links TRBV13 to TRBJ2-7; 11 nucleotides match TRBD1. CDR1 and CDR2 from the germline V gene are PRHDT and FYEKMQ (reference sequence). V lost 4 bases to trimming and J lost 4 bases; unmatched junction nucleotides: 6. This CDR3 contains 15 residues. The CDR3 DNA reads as TGTGCCAGCAGCTCGAGGACAGGGGGCTGGTACGAGCAGTACTTC. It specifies CASSSRTGGWYEQYF.

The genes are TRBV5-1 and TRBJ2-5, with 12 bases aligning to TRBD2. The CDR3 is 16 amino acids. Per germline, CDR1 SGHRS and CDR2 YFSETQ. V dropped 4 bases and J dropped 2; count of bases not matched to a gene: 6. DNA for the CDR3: TGCGCCAGCAGCCCCGGGACTAGCGGGTCGCAAGAGACCCAGTACTTC. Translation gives CASSPGTSGSQETQYF.

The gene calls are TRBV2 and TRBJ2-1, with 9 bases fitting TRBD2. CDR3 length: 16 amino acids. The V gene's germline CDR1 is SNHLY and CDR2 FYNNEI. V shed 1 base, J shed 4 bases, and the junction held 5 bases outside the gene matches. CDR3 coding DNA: TGTGCCAGCAGTGAAGGCGGTAGCGGGAGATACAATGAGCAGTTCTTC. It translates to CASSEGGSGRYNEQFF.

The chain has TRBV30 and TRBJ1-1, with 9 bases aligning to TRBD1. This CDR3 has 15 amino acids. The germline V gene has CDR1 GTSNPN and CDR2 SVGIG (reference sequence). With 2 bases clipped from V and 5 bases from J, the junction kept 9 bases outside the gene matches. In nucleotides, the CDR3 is TGTGCCTGGAGTAAACCGGGACAGGGTAGGACTGAAGCTTTCTTT. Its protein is CAWSKPGQGRTEAFF.

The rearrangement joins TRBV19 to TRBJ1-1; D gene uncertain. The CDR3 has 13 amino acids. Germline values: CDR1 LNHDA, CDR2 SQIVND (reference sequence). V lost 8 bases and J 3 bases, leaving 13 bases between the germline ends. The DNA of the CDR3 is TGTGCCAGTGGCGAACGGGAGGACACTGAAGCTTTCTTT. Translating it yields CASGEREDTEAFF.

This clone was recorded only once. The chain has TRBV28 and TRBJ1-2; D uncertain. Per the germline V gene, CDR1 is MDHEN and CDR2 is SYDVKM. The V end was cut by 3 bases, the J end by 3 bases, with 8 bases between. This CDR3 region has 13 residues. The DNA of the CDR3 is TGTGCCAGCAGTTTGCCAGAGGACTATGGCTACACCTTC. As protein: CASSLPEDYGYTF.

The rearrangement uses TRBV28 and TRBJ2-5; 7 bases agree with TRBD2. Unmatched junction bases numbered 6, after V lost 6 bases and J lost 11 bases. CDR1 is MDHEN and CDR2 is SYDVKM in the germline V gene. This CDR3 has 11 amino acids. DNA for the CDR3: TGTGCCAGCAGCCTGACTAGCAGACAGTACTTC. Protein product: CASSLTSRQYF.

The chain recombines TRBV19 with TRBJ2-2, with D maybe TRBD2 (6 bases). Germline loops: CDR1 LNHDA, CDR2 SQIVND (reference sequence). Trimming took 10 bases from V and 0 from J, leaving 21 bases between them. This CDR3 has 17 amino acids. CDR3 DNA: TGTGCCACCACCCCCTTCGGGACTTACGCGAACACCGGGGAGCTGTTTTTT. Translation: CATTPFGTYANTGELFF.